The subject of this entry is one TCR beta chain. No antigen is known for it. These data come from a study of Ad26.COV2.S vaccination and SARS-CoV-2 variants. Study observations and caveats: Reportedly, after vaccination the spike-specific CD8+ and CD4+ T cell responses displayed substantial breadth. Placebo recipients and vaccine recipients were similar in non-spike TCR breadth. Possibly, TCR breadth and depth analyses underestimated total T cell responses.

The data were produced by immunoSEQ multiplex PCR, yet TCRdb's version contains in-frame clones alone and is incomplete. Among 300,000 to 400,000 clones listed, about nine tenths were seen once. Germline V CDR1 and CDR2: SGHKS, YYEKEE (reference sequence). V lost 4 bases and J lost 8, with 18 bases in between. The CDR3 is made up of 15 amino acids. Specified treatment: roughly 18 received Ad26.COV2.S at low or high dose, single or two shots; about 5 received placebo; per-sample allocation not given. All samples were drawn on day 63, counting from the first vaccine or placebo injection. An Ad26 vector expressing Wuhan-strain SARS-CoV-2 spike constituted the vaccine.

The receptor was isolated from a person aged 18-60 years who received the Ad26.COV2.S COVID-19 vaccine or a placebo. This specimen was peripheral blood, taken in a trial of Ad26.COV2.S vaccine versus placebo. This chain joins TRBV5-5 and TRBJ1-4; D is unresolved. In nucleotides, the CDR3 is TGTGCCAGCAGCCAGGTATTAGGATGGCGGGAAAAACTGTTTTTT. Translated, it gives CASSQVLGWREKLFF.